The 8 T cell receptor beta chains listed next were all sequenced from one sample in a study of T cells in Graves' hyperthyroidism and ophthalmopathy. Using RNA transcripts as the source, TCR beta CDR3 regions were amplified. A first-round RT-PCR of the TCR CDR3 used the HTBI primer set. MiXCR, applied by TCRdb to the multiplex PCR reads, yields one record per CDR3 protein. The sample has some 720,000 distinct CDR3 sequences; approximately 16% are singletons. The material sequenced was blood. The receptors come from a man between 18 and 35 years old with Graves' hyperthyroidism.

The chain uses TRBV5-4 and TRBJ2-1, with TRBD1 matching 10 bases. Germline loops: CDR1 SGHNT, CDR2 YYREEE (reference sequence). The CDR3 has 19 amino acids. Losses at the gene ends were 3 bases for V and 3 bases for J; bases not matched to a gene: 15. The CDR3 is CASSSAFMTGTGDYNEQFF. CDR3 DNA sequence: TGTGCCAGCAGCTCCGCGTTCATGACCGGGACAGGGGACTACAATGAGCAGTTCTTC.

Ten or more counts support this clonotype. This rearrangement joins TRBV28 to TRBJ1-2; tentatively, D is TRBD1 (6 bases). Germline assignment: CDR1 MDHEN and CDR2 SYDVKM. There are 15 residues in the CDR3. Trimming shortened V by 7 bases and J by 8 bases, and 23 bases separated the two germline ends. The CDR3 bases are TGTGCCAGCACCTTCCTCCGGTGGGGGCCAGGGGGCTACACCTTC. It specifies CASTFLRWGPGGYTF.

This clonotype showed up many times. This chain uses TRBV7-2 with TRBJ2-3; 11 bases line up with TRBD2. From germline, CDR1 is SGHTA and CDR2 FQGNSA. This CDR3 region has 15 residues. The V gene end was trimmed by 5 bases and the J gene end by 2 bases; junction bases not matched to a gene: 3. CDR3 bases: TGTGCCAGCAGCAAACTAGCGGGGGACACAGATACGCAGTATTTT. This codes for CASSKLAGDTDTQYF.

This chain uses TRBV11-2 with TRBJ2-6; D is undetermined. Germline lookup yields CDR1 SGHAT and CDR2 FQNNGV. This CDR3 comprises 16 residues. V was cut by 5 bases and J by 2 bases, with 13 bases left in between. CDR3 DNA sequence: TGTGCCAGCAGCCAGCCCGGTGGTCCTGGGGCCAACGTCCTGACTTTC. This encodes CASSQPGGPGANVLTF.

The chain has TRBV7-6 and TRBJ2-1, with 9 nucleotides matching TRBD2. Germline V CDR1 and CDR2: SGHVS, FNYEAQ. The CDR3 loop spans 16 amino acids. Trimming removed 1 base from V and 6 bases from J; junction bases left unmatched: 7. DNA for the CDR3: TGTGCCAGCAGCTTAGTAAGCGGGAGGCCTATCAATGAGCAGTTCTTC. Translating gives CASSLVSGRPINEQFF.

This clonotype has a handful of counts. The rearrangement joins TRBV20-1 to TRBJ2-7, with no clear D. Germline CDR1 is DFQATT and CDR2 is SNEGSKA (reference sequence). V shed 1 base and J shed 0 bases, with 7 bases lying between them. The CDR3 has 13 amino acids. CDR3 region: CSARAQSSYEQYF. CDR3 nucleotides: TGCAGTGCTAGAGCCCAGAGCTCCTACGAGCAGTACTTC.

This clonotype was counted many times. The chain uses TRBV28 and TRBJ1-5; TRBD1 might be the D (6 bases). This CDR3 is built from 15 residues. Germline V gene data show CDR1 as MDHEN and CDR2 as SYDVKM. Trimming removed 6 bases from V and 1 base from J, with 13 bases in between. CDR3 sequence: CASRRQEISNQPQHF. CDR3 coding DNA: TGTGCCAGCAGAAGACAGGAAATAAGCAATCAGCCCCAGCATTTT. The full variable domain, rest sourced from reference TRBV28 and TRBJ1-5, is DVKVTQSSRYLVKRTGEKVFLECVQDMDHENMFWYRQDPGLGLRLIYFSYDVKMKEKGDIPEGYSVSREKKERFSLILESASTNQTSMYLCASRRQEISNQPQHFGDGTRLSIL.

CDR3 in amino acids: CASSYSGTGYNSPLHF. CDR3 sequence (DNA): TGTGCCAGCAGTTACTCTGGGACAGGCTATAATTCACCCCTCCACTTT. The J gene is TRBJ1-6, the V gene TRBV6-5; 8 positions agree with TRBD1. The CDR3 contains 16 residues. The trim removed 0 bases at V and 3 bases at J, leaving 1 base unmatched. CDR1 MNHEY and CDR2 SVGAGI come from the germline V gene.